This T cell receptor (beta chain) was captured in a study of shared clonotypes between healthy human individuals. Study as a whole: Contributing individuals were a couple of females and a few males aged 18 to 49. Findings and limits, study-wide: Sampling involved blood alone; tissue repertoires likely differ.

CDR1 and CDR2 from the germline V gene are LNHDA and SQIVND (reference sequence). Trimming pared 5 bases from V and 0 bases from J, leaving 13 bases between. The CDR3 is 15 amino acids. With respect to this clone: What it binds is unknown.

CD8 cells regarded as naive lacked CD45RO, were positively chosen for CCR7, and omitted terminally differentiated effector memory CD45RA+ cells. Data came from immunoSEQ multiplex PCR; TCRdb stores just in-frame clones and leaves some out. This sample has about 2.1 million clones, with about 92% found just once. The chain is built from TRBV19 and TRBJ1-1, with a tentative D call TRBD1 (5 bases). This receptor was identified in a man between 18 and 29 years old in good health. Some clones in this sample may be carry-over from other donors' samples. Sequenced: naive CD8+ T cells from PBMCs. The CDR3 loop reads CASSPLRELNTEAFF. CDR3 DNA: TGTGCCAGTAGTCCTCTCAGGGAGCTGAACACTGAAGCTTTCTTT.